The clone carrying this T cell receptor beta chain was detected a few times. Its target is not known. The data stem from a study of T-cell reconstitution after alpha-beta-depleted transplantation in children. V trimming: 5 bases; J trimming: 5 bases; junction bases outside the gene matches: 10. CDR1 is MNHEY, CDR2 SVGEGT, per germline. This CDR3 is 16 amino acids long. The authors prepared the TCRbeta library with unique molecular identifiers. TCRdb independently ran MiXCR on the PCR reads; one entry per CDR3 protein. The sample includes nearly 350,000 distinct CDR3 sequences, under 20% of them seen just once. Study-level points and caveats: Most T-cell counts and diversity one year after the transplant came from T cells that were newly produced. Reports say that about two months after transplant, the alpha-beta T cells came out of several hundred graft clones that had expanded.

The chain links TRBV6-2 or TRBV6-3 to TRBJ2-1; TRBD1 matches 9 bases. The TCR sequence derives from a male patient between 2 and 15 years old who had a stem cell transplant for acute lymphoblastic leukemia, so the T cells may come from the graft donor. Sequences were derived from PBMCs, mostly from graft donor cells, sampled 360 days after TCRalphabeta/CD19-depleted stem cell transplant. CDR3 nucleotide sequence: TGTGCCAGCAGTATCGACCGGGACAGGGAGGACAATGAGCAGTTCTTC. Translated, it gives CASSIDRDREDNEQFF.